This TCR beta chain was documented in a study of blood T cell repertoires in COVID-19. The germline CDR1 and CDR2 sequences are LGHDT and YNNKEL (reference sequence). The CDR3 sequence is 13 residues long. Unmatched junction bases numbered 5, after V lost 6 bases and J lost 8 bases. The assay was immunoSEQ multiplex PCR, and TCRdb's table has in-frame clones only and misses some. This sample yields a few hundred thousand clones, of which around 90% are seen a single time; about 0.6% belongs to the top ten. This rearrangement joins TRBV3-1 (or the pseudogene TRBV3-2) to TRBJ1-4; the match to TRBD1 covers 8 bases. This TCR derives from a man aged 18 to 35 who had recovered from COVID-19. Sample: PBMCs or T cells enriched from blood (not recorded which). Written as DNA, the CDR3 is TGTGCCAGCAGGGGACAGGTTGGGGAAAAACTGTTTTTT. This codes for CASRGQVGEKLFF.